This TCR beta chain appears in the sequencing data of a study of cytomegalovirus exposure and HLA in healthy donors. The overall study: T cells numbering around 180 million yielded 95 million to 140 million unique TCR beta sequences in an earlier analysis. Around 80 million unique TCRs from HLA-typed donors were held in an early data release.

Primers for the PCR totalled 60 Vbeta and 13 Jbeta. The repertoire was sequenced with immunoSEQ multiplex PCR; TCRdb's copy has only in-frame clones and lacks some. The sample has about 190,000 clones, around 79% seen once. This clone was seen once. Its cognate antigen is unknown. The study's findings and limits: For TCR beta chains, V- and J-gene trimming was later linked to a missense DCLRE1C variant.

V shed 5 bases and J 2 bases; nucleotides not matched to a gene: 8. Germline lookup yields CDR1 SGHNT and CDR2 YYREEE (reference sequence). This CDR3 region has 16 residues. Sequenced sample: PBMCs. The clonotype comes from a woman between 50 and 59 years old in good health and CMV-seronegative. The chain combines TRBV5-4 with TRBJ1-1, with 11 bases that match TRBD1. DNA of the CDR3: TGTGCCAGCAGGTCGGGACAGGGGGTCGTAAACACTGAAGCTTTCTTT. It encodes CASRSGQGVVNTEAFF.